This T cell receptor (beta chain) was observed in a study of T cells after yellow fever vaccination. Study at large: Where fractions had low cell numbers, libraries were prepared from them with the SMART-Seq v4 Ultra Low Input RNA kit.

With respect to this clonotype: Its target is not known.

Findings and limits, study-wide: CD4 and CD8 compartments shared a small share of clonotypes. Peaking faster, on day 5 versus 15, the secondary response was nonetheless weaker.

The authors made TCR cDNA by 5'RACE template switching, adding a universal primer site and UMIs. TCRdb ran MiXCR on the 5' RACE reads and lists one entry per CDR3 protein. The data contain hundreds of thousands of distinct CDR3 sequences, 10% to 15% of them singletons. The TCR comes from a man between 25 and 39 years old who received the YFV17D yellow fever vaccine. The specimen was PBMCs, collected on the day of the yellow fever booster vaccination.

CDR3 sequence reads: CATSGRDGGGEQFF. DNA of the CDR3: TGTGCCACCAGTGGGCGGGACGGGGGGGGTGAGCAGTTCTTC. The chain recombines TRBV24-1 with TRBJ2-1; 8 nucleotides line up with TRBD2. After removal of 5 bases from V and 9 bases from J, the junction contained 8 bases not matched to a gene. The germline V gene encodes CDR1 KGHDR and CDR2 SFDVKD. The CDR3 runs to 14 residues.